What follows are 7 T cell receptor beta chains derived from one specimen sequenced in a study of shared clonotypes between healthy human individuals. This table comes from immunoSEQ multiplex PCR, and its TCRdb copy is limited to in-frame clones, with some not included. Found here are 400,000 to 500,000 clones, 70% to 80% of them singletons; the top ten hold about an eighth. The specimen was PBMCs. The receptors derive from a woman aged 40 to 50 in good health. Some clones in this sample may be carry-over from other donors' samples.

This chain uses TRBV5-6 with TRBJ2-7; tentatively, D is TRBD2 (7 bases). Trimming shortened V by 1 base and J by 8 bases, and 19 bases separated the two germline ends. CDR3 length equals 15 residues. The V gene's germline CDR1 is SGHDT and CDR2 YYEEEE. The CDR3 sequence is CASSLRGGAGSQQYF. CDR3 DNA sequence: TGTGCCAGCAGCTTGAGGGGGGGCGCGGGAAGTCAGCAGTACTTC.

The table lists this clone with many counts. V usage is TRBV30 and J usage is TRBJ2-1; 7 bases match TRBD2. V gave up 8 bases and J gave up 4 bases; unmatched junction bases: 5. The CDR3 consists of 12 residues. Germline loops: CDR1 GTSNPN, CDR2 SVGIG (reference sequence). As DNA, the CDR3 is TGTGCCGGGGGGGGATCTTACAATGAGCAGTTCTTC. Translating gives CAGGGSYNEQFF.

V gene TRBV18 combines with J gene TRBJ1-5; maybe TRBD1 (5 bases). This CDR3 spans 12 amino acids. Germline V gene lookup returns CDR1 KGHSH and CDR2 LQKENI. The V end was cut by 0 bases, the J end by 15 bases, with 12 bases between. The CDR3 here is CASSPPQGMRHF. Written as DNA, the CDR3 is TGTGCCAGCTCACCACCGCAGGGTATGCGGCATTTT.

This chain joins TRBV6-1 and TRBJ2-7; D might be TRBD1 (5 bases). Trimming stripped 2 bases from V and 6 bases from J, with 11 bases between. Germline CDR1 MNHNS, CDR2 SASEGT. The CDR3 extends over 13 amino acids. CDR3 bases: TGTGCCAGCAGTGAACAGGACAATTTCGAGCAGTACTTC. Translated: CASSEQDNFEQYF.

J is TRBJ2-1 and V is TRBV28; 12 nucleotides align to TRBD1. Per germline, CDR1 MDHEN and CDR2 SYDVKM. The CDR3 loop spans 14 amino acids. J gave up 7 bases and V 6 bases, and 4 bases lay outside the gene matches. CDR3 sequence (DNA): TGTGCCAGCAGCCGGGACAGGGGGCTGAATGAGCAGTTCTTC. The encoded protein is CASSRDRGLNEQFF.

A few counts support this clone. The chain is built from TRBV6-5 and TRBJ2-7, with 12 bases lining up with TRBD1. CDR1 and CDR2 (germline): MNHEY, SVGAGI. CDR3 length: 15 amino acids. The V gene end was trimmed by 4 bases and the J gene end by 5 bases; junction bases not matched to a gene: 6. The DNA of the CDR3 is TGTGCCAGCAGTTTAGGGACAGGGGGCTTCGACGAGCAGTACTTC. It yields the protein CASSLGTGGFDEQYF.

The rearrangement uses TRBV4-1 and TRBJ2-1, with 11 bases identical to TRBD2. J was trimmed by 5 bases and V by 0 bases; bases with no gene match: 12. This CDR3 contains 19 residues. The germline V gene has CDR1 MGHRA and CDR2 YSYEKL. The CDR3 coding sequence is TGCGCCAGCAGCCAAGAGACTGCCCCGGGACTAGCGGCGGACAATGAGCAGTTCTTC. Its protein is CASSQETAPGLAADNEQFF.